This T cell receptor (beta chain) is from a study of persistence of HIV-infected CD4 T cells. Nonspecific anti-CD3/anti-CD28 bead stimulation represents the broad CD4+ T cell repertoire. Responding CD4+ T cells were sorted by upregulation of both CD40 ligand and CD69. Adults with HIV-1 started suppressive ART while chronically infected. Points from the study as a whole: CMV- and Gag-responding cells had lower TCRbeta richness than CD3/CD28-responding cells.

CDR3 size: 14 residues. V dropped 0 bases and J dropped 9; count of bases not matched to a gene: 5. Germline V gene lookup returns CDR1 SGHTA and CDR2 FQGTGA. This clone was seen just once. The target antigen is unknown. The libraries were made with immunoSEQ version 4 in survey mode. Template was genomic DNA at roughly 9.6 ng/uL, with up to 1 ug used per sample. Sequencing used immunoSEQ multiplex PCR; TCRdb keeps in-frame clones, though not all of them. The sample lists about 51,000 clones, 80% to 90% occurring once. The specimen comprised CD4+ T cells sorted from PBMCs after 18-hour stimulation, sampled from a patient who received antiretroviral therapy. The V call is TRBV7-3, the J call TRBJ2-1, with 7 nucleotides matching TRBD2. This receptor was taken from an adult woman with HIV who was CMV-seropositive. CDR3 in DNA: TGTGCCAGCAGCTTAACGCCCTCTAGCGGTGAGCAGTTCTTC. Amino acid sequence: CASSLTPSSGEQFF.